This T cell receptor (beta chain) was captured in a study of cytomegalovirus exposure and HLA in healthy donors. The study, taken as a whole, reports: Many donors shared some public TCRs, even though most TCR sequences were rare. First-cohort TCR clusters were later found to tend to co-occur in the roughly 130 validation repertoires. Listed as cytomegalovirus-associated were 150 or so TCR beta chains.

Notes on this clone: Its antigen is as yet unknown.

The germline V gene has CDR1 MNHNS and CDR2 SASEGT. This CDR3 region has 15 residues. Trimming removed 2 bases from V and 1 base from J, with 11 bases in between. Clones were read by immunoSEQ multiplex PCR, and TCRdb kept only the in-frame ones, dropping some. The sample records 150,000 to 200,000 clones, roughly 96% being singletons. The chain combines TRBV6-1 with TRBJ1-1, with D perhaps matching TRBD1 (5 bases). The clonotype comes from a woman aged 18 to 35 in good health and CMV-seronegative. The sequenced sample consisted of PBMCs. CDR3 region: CASSEQGFPNTEAFF. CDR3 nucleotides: TGTGCCAGCAGTGAACAGGGTTTCCCGAACACTGAAGCTTTCTTT.